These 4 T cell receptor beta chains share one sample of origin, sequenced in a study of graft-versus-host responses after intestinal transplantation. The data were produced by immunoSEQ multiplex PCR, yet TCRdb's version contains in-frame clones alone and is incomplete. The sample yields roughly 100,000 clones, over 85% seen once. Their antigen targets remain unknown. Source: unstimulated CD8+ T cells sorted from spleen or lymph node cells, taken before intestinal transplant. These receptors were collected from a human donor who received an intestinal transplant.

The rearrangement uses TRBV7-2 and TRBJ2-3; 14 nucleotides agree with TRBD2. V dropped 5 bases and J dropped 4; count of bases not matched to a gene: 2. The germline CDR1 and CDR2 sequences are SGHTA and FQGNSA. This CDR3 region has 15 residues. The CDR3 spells CASSLTSGGADTQYF. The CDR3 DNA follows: TGTGCCAGCAGCCTGACTAGCGGGGGGGCAGATACGCAGTATTTT.

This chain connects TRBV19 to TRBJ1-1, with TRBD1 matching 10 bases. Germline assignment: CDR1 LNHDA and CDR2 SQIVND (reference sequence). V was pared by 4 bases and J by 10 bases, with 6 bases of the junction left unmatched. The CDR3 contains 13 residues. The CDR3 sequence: CASSTGTGDGAFF. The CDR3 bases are TGTGCCAGTAGTACTGGGACAGGGGACGGAGCTTTCTTT. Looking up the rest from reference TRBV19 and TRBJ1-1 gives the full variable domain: DGGITQSPKYLFRKEGQNVTLSCEQNLNHDAMYWYRQDPGQGLRLIYYSQIVNDFQKGDIAEGYSVSREKKESFPLTVTSAQKNPTAFYLCASSTGTGDGAFFGQGTRLTVV.

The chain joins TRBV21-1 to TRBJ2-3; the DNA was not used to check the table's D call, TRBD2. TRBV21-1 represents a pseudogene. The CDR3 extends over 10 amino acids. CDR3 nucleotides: TGTGCCAGCATTAAAGATACGCAGTATTTT. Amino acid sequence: CASIKDTQYF.

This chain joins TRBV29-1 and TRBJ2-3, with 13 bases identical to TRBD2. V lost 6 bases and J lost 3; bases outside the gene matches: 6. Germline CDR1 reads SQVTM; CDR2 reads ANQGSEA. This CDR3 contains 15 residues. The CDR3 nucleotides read TGCAGCGTCTCCGGGACTAGCGGGACGACAGATACGCAGTATTTT. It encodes CSVSGTSGTTDTQYF.